This TCR beta chain is drawn from a study of T-cell reconstitution after alpha-beta-depleted transplantation in children. Overall study results and limits: Where some patients showed high TCRbeta diversity at day 60, it came from recipient T cells and thymic progenitors that had survived. Expanded clones from the graft, numbering several hundred, reportedly supplied alpha-beta T cells about two months after transplant. A year post-transplant, T-cell counts and diversity derived mostly from newly produced T cells.

The CDR3 contains 19 residues. V dropped 7 bases and J dropped 3 bases, with 27 bases sitting between them. This clonotype was picked up many times. Its target is not known. Unique molecular identifiers tagged the TCRbeta library. TCRdb itself ran the PCR reads through MiXCR, one entry per CDR3 protein. The sample has 65,000 to 70,000 distinct CDR3 sequences; 4.9% are singletons. The starting material was PBMCs, mostly from graft donor cells, obtained 180 days after TCRalphabeta/CD19-depleted stem cell transplant. The receptor's source is a boy younger than two who had a stem cell transplant for acute myeloid leukemia, so the T cells may come from the graft donor. J is TRBJ2-2 and V is TRBV12-3 or TRBV12-4; the D gene is possibly TRBD1 (8 bases). The CDR3 DNA is TGTGCCAGCACCCCTGGGGACAGGCTGGGGAGGGCCTACACCGGGGAGCTGTTTTTT. It codes for CASTPGDRLGRAYTGELFF.